The 5 T cell receptor beta chains listed next were all sequenced from one sample in a study of blood T cell repertoires in COVID-19. Produced via immunoSEQ multiplex PCR; TCRdb's table is partial and in-frame only. Of 95,000 to 110,000 clones in the sample, 91% are singletons; the top ten hold roughly 6%. Sequenced input: peripheral blood. The receptors stem from a human donor in a cohort sampled during active COVID-19.

The chain recombines TRBV18 with TRBJ1-2, with 9 bases lining up with TRBD1. J was trimmed by 1 base and V by 9 bases; bases with no gene match: 6. The CDR3 extends over 14 amino acids. Germline CDR1 reads KGHSH; CDR2 reads LQKENI. In DNA, the CDR3 is TGTGCCAGAGGACAGGGGTTAATTAACTATGGCTACACCTTC. Translated, it gives CARGQGLINYGYTF.

The chain carries TRBV28 and TRBJ1-1; the D gene is possibly TRBD1 (6 bases). This CDR3 is 14 amino acids long. Between the trimmed V and J ends, which lost 5 bases and 4 bases, there was a span of 14 bases. The germline V gene has CDR1 MDHEN and CDR2 SYDVKM. CDR3 in amino acids: CASSPVQGSTEAFF. CDR3 nucleotide sequence: TGTGCCAGCAGTCCCGTACAGGGATCCACTGAAGCTTTCTTT.

The V call is TRBV10-3, the J call TRBJ1-1; 7 bases agree with TRBD1. Germline V lookup: CDR1 ENHRY, CDR2 SYGVKD. The J segment lost 1 base and the V segment lost 9 bases, leaving 23 bases of the junction unmatched. CDR3 length: 19 amino acids. The DNA for the CDR3 is TGTGCCATTAGACAGGGAATGCGGACCCTGGGGTTCCAGAACACTGAAGCTTTCTTT. Protein sequence: CAIRQGMRTLGFQNTEAFF.

The V and J genes are TRBV27 and TRBJ1-1; no clear D gene. The V gene's germline CDR1 is MNHEY and CDR2 SMNVEV (reference sequence). The CDR3 runs 14 residues. The V gene lost 3 bases and the J gene lost 6 bases, with 14 bases spanning the gap. For the CDR3, the DNA is TGTGCCAGCAGTTTGAGTGCGAGTGGGCCTGAAGCTTTCTTT. Its translation: CASSLSASGPEAFF.

This chain connects TRBV28 to TRBJ2-1, with 9 bases aligning to TRBD1. The CDR3 length is 16 residues. Germline V gives CDR1 MDHEN, CDR2 SYDVKM. J lost 3 bases, V lost 8 bases, and 11 bases had no gene match. The CDR3 nucleotides are TGTGCCAGCCTAATGGGACAGGGACCCCTCTACAATGAGCAGTTCTTC. Its protein is CASLMGQGPLYNEQFF.